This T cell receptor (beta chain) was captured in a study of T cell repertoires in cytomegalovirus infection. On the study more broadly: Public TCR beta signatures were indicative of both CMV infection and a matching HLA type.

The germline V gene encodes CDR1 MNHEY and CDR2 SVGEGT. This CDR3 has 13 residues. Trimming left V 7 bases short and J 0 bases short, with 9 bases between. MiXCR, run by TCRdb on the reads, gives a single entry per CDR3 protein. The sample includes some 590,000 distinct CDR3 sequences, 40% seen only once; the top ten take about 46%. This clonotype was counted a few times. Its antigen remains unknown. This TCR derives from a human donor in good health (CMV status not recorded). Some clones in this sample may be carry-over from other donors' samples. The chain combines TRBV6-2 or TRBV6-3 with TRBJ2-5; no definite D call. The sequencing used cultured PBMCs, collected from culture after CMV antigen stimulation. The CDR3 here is CASKQANQETQYF. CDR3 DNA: TGTGCCAGCAAGCAGGCGAACCAAGAGACCCAGTACTTC.